These T cell receptor beta chains were read from a single sample in a study of blood T cell repertoires in COVID-19. Measured with immunoSEQ multiplex PCR; TCRdb has only the in-frame clones, and not every one. The data contain roughly 58,000 clones, 75% to 80% of them seen just once; the ten biggest clones take up around 20%. Material for sequencing was peripheral blood. Every receptor here comes from a middle-aged man with active or convalescent COVID-19. The conserved cysteine and the conserved F or W are not part of the CDR3 here. The order of the fields is J gene, clone size, V gene, CDR3 protein. Clone size is stated in some rows and not others, as once, few, many or a class when expanded.

TRBJ1-2 NA TRBV6-5 ASTRQGIGYT
TRBJ2-3 once TRBV7-3 ASSLGPAGTQY
TRBJ1-3 NA TRBV9 ASSVVADTGNTIY
TRBJ2-7 few TRBV7-3 ASSPEMGPYEQY
TRBJ1-1 NA TRBV19 ASSLFMNTEAF
TRBJ1-1 NA TRBV11-3 ASSLTGYTEAF
TRBJ1-2 NA TRBV6-2/TRBV6-3 ASSRTGGTYGYT
TRBJ2-1 few TRBV6-5 ASRRTDYNEQF
TRBJ2-3 NA TRBV6-6 ASREVGTDTQY
TRBJ1-1 NA TRBV19 AIRETDEAF
TRBJ2-1 few TRBV27 ASSFSMVNEQF
TRBJ2-7 NA TRBV27 ASLLGDRGRNEQY
TRBJ2-3 NA TRBV7-2 ASSLAAAGGSTDTQY
TRBJ2-7 few TRBV19 ASSIRQGAAYEQY
TRBJ1-3 NA TRBV7-6 ASSLSIPGPSGNTIY
TRBJ2-7 few TRBV27 ASSLGQGGEQY
TRBJ2-6 NA TRBV5-1 ASSLPAAGANVLT
TRBJ1-5 NA TRBV28 ASSDSGTGKQPQH
TRBJ1-2 NA TRBV29-1 SVEGAGYGYT
TRBJ2-2 NA TRBV10-3 AISDSSGRALLIGELF
TRBJ2-7 NA TRBV6-6 ASSWSQGSYEQY
TRBJ2-7 NA TRBV11-3 ASSLEASYEQY
TRBJ1-2 NA TRBV3-1/TRBV3-2 ASSQDAYRQGLYGYT
TRBJ2-3 NA TRBV19 ASSIGLTDTQY
TRBJ2-5 NA TRBV3-1/TRBV3-2 ASSRGLAGSKETQY
TRBJ2-3 few TRBV6-4 ASSDRGAEV
TRBJ2-2 NA TRBV6-5 ASPTDTHTGELF
TRBJ1-2 once TRBV6-5 ASRATGSFYGYT
TRBJ2-7 NA TRBV19 ASSIDRGSGYEQY
TRBJ2-2 NA TRBV6-5 ASSFKQGAVGELF
TRBJ2-3 NA TRBV7-8 ASTPLFTSTDTQY
TRBJ2-2 NA TRBV3-1/TRBV3-2 ASSQGTGNTGELF
TRBJ2-3 NA TRBV7-8 ASSLTLPTQY
TRBJ1-1 NA TRBV19 ASSIDQRVETEAF
TRBJ1-1 NA TRBV3-1/TRBV3-2 ASSPLHRGRVNTEAF
TRBJ1-2 NA TRBV3-1/TRBV3-2 ASSPLLNYGYT
TRBJ1-4 NA TRBV11-2 ASGRENEKLF
TRBJ2-3 NA TRBV6-4 ASRMEVLQGTQY
TRBJ1-4 NA TRBV19 ASSHTGTDLATNEKLF
TRBJ1-2 NA TRBV5-1 ASRAVTANYGYT
TRBJ1-1 few TRBV9 ASSVSVNTEAF
TRBJ1-1 NA TRBV6-6 ASSQTGERAF